The sequence of this T cell receptor beta chain was determined in a study of STAT5B mutations in CD4+ large granular lymphocyte leukemia. Measured with immunoSEQ multiplex PCR; TCRdb has only the in-frame clones, and not every one. Of approximately 27,000 clones listed, 80% to 85% are singletons. Notes on this clone: Its antigen is not known.

Study-wide results and caveats: 8/27 top patient clones versus 2/35 control clones were TRBV06-family. No patients shared main leukemic clonotypes, though about 24% appeared at low frequency elsewhere.

Trimming shortened V by 0 bases and J by 11 bases, and 11 bases separated the two germline ends. Germline values: CDR1 SGHTA, CDR2 FQGNSA. The CDR3 spans 12 residues. The chain employs TRBV7-2 and TRBJ2-7; D unclear. The TCR was taken from a human donor in good health. The sequenced sample consisted of CD4+ T cells from blood buffy coats. The CDR3 loop reads CASSLATLGEYF. CDR3 nucleotide sequence: TGTGCCAGCAGCTTAGCCACTCTCGGAGAGTACTTC. Based on the CDR3 plus reference TRBV7-2 and TRBJ2-7, the full variable domain is GAGVSQSPSNKVTEKGKDVELRCDPISGHTALYWYRQSLGQGLEFLIYFQGNSAPDKSGLPSDRFSAERTGGSVSTLTIQRTQQEDSAVYLCASSLATLGEYFGPGTRLTVT.